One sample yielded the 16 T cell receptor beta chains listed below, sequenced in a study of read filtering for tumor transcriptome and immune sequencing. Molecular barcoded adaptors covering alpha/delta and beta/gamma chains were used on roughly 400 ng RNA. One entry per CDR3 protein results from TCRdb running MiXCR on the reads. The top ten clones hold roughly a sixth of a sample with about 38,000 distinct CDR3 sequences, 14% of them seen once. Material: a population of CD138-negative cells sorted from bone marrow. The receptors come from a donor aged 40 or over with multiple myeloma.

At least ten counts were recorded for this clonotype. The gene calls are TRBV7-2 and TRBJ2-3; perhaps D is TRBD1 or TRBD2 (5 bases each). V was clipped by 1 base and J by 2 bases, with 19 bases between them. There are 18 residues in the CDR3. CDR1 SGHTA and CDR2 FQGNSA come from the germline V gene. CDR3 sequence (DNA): TGTGCCAGCAGCTTAGGGATGCTTTCCCACGGGACCACAGATACGCAGTATTTT. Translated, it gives CASSLGMLSHGTTDTQYF. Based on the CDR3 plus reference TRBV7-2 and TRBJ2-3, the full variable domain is GAGVSQSPSNKVTEKGKDVELRCDPISGHTALYWYRQSLGQGLEFLIYFQGNSAPDKSGLPSDRFSAERTGGSVSTLTIQRTQQEDSAVYLCASSLGMLSHGTTDTQYFGPGTRLTVL.

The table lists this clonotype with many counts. The CDR3 sequence: CATSGLEGGELFF. In nucleotides, the CDR3 is TGTGCCACTTCAGGTCTCGAGGGCGGGGAGCTGTTTTTT. The chain employs TRBV6-5 and TRBJ2-2; D perhaps matches TRBD2 (5 bases). This CDR3 spans 13 amino acids. V lost 10 bases and J lost 7, with 16 bases in between. CDR1 is MNHEY and CDR2 is SVGAGI in the germline V gene.

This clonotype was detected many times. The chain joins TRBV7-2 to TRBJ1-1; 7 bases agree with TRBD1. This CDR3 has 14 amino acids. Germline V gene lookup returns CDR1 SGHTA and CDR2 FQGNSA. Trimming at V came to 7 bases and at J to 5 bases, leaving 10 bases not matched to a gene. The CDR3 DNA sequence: TGTGCCAGCACTTCCCGACAGGGAAGGACTGAAGCTTTCTTT. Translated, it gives CASTSRQGRTEAFF.

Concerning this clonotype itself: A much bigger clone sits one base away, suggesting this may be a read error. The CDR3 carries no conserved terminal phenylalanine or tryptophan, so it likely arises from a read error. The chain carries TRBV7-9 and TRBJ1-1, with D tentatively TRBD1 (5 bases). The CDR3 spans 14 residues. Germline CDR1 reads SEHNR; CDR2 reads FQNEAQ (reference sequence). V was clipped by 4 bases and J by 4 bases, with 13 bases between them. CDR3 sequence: CASSSRRGITEAFL. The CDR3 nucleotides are TGTGCCAGCAGCTCCCGAAGGGGTATCACTGAAGCTTTCCTT.

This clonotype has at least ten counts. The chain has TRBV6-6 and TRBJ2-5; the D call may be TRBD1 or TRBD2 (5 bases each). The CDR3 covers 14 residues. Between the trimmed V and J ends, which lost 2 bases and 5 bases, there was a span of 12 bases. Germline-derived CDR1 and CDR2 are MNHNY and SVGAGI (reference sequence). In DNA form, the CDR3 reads TGTGCCAGCAGTTACGAGGGGTCCGGGGAGACCCAGTACTTC. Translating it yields CASSYEGSGETQYF.

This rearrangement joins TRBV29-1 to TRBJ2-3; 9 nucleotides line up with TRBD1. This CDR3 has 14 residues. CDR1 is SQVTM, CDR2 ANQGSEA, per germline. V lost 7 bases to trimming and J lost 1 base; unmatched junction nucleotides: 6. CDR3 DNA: TGCAGCGCCAGGACAGGGGATGGCACAGATACGCAGTATTTT. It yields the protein CSARTGDGTDTQYF.

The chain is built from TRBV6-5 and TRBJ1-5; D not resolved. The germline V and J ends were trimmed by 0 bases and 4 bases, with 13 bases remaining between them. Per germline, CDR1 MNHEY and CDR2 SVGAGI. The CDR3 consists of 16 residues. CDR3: CASSYSAATPNQPQHF. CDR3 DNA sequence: TGTGCCAGCAGTTACTCGGCAGCCACCCCGAATCAGCCCCAGCATTTT.

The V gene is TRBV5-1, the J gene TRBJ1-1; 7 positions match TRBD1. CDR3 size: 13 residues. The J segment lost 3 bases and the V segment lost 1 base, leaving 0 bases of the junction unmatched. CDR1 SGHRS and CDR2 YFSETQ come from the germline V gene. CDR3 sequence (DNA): TGCGCCAGCAGCTTGACAGGGGACACTGAAGCTTTCTTT. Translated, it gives CASSLTGDTEAFF.

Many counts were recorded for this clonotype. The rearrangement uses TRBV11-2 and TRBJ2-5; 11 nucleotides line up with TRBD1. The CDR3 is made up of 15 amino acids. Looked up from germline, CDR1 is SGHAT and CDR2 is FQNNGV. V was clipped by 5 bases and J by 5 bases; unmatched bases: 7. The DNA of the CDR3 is TGTGCCAGCAGCCCCGGCGGGACAGGGGGGGAGACCCAGTACTTC. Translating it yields CASSPGGTGGETQYF.

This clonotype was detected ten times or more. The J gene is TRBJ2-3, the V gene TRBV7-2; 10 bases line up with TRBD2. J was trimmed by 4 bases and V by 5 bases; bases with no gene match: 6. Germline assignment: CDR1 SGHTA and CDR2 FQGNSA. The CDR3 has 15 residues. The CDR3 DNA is TGTGCCAGCAGCATAAGCGGGGGGGCCCCAGATACGCAGTATTTT. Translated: CASSISGGAPDTQYF.

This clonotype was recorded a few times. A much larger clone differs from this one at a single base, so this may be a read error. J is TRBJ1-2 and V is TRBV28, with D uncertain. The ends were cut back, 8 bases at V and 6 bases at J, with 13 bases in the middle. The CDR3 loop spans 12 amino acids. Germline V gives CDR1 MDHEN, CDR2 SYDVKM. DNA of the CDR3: TGTGCCAGCCTCGGGAGAGGGAATGGCTACACCTTC. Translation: CASLGRGNGYTF.

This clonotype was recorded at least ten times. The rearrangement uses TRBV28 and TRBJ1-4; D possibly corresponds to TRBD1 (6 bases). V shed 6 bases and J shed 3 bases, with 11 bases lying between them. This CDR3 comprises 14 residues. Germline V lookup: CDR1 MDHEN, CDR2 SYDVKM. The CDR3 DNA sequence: TGTGCCAGCAGCAGGGGCTTATCTAATGAAAAACTGTTTTTT. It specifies CASSRGLSNEKLFF.

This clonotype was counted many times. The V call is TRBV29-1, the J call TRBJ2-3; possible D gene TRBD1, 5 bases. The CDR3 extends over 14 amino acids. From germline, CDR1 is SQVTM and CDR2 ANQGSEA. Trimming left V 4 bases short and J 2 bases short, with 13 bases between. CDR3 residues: CSVGRDRNTDTQYF. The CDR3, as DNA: TGCAGCGTTGGCAGGGATCGGAACACAGATACGCAGTATTTT.

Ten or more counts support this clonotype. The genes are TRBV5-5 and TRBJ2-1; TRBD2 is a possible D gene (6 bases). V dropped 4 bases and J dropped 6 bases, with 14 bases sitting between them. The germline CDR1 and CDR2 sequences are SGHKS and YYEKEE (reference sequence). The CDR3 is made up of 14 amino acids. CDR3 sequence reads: CASSTGTASNEQFF. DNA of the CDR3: TGTGCCAGCAGCACCGGGACTGCGAGCAATGAGCAGTTCTTC.

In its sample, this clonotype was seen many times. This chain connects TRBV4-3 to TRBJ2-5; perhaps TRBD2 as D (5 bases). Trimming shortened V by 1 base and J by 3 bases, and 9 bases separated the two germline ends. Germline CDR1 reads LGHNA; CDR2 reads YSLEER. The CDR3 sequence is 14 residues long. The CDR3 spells CASSQGWTEETQYF. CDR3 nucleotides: TGCGCCAGCAGCCAAGGATGGACTGAAGAGACCCAGTACTTC.

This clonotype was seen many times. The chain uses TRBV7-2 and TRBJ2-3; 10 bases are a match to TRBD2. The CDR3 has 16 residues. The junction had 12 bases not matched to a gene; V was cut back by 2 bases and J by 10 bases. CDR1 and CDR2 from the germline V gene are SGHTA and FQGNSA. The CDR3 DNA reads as TGTGCCAGCAGCTTAAACAGCGGGGGGGCAAGCGATGCGCAGTATTTT. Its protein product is CASSLNSGGASDAQYF. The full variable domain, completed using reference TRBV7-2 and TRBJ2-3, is GAGVSQSPSNKVTEKGKDVELRCDPISGHTALYWYRQSLGQGLEFLIYFQGNSAPDKSGLPSDRFSAERTGGSVSTLTIQRTQQEDSAVYLCASSLNSGGASDAQYFGPGTRLTVL.